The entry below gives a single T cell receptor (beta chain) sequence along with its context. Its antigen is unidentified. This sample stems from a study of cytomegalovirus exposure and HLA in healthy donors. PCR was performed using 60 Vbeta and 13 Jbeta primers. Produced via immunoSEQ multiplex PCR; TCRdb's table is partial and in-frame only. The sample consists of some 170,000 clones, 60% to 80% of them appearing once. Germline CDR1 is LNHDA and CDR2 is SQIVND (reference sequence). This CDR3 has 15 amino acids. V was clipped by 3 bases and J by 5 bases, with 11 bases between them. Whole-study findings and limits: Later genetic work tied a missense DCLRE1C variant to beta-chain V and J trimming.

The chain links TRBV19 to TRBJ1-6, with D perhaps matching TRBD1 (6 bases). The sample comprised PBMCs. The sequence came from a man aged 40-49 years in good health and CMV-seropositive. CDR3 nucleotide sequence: TGTGCCAGTAGTATTGTAGGACAGCATAATTCACCCCTCCACTTT. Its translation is CASSIVGQHNSPLHF.